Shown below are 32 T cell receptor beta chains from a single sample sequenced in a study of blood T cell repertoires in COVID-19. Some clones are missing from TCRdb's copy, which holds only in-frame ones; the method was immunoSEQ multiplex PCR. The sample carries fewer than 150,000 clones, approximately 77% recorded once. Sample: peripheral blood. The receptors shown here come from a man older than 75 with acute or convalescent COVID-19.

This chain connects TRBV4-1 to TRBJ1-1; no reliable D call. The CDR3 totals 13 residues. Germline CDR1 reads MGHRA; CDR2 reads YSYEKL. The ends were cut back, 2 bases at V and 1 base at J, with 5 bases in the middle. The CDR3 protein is CASSQSGNTEAFF. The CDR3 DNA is TGCGCCAGCAGCCAATCGGGGAACACTGAAGCTTTCTTT.

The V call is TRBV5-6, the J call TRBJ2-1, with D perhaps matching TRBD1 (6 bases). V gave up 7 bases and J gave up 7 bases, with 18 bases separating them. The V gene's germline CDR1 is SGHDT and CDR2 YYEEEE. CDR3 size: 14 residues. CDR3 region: CASRQGPGQNEQFF. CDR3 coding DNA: TGTGCCAGCCGCCAGGGCCCCGGACAGAATGAGCAGTTCTTC.

The DNA of the CDR3 is TGTGCCACCCAAATTGGAGTGAACACTGAAGCTTTCTTT. Translating gives CATQIGVNTEAFF. The gene calls are TRBV2 and TRBJ1-1; D call uncertain. With 10 bases removed from V and 0 bases from J, the gap between germline ends came to 12 bases. CDR1 is SNHLY and CDR2 is FYNNEI in the germline V gene. The CDR3 consists of 13 residues.

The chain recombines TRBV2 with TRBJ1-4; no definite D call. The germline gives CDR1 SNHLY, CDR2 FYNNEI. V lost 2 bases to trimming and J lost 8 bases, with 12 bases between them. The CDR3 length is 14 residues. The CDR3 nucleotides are TGTGCCAGCAGTGAACGTGGGCTTCGGGAAAAACTGTTTTTT. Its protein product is CASSERGLREKLFF.

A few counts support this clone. The CDR3 DNA follows: TGCGCCAGCAGCCAAGATTCGGCGGGGGGTTGGAATGAGCAGTTCTTC. Amino acids: CASSQDSAGGWNEQFF. This chain connects TRBV4-3 to TRBJ2-1; 8 nucleotides align to TRBD2. Germline V gene data show CDR1 as LGHNA and CDR2 as YSLEER. V lost 0 bases and J lost 7; bases outside the gene matches: 8. This CDR3 has 16 residues.

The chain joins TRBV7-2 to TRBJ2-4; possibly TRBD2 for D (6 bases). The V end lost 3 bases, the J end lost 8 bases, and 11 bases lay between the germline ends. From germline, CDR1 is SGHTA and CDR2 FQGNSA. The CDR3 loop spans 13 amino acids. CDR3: CASSFSGKDIQYF. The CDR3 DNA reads TGTGCCAGCAGCTTTAGCGGCAAGGACATTCAGTACTTC.

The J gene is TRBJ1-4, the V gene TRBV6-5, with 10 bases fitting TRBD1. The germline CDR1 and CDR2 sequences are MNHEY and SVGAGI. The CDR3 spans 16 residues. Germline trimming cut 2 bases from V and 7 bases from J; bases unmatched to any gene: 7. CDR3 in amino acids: CASSYGRTGGGEKLFF. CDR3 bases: TGTGCCAGCAGTTACGGAAGGACAGGGGGGGGTGAAAAACTGTTTTTT.

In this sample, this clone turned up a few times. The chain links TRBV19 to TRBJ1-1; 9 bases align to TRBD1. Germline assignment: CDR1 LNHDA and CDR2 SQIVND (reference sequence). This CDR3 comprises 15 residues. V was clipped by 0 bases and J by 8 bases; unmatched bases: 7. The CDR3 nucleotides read TGTGCCAGTAGTATAGATCTAGCGACAGGGGGAGAAGCTTTCTTT. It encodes CASSIDLATGGEAFF.

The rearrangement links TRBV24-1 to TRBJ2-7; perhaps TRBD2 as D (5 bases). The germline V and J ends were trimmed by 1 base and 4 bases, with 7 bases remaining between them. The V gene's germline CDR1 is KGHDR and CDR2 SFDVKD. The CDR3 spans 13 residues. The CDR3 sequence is CATSDFSGYEQYF. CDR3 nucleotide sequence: TGTGCCACCAGTGATTTTTCGGGGTACGAGCAGTACTTC.

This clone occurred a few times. The CDR3 loop reads CASSVGGQRTGNTIYF. The CDR3 DNA sequence: TGTGCCAGCAGTGTGGGGGGACAGCGTACTGGAAACACCATATATTTT. The chain is built from TRBV2 and TRBJ1-3, with TRBD1 matching 7 bases. Germline CDR1 and CDR2: SNHLY and FYNNEI. The CDR3 is 16 amino acids. With V trimmed by 4 bases and J by 2 bases, 8 bases remained unmatched.

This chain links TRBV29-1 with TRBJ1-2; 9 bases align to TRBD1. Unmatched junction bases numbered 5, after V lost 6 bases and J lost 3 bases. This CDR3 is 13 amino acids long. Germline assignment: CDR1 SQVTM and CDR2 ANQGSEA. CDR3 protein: CSVAGQGDYGYTF. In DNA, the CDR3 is TGCAGCGTCGCGGGACAGGGCGACTATGGCTACACCTTC.

CDR3 nucleotides: TGTGCCAGCAGCTTAGTTCAACAGGGACGAATGAACACTGAAGCTTTCTTT. It is translated as CASSLVQQGRMNTEAFF. The chain is built from TRBV7-2 and TRBJ1-1; D perhaps matches TRBD1 (6 bases). The CDR3 contains 17 residues. Germline V lookup: CDR1 SGHTA, CDR2 FQGNSA. V dropped 1 base and J dropped 0 bases, with 15 bases sitting between them.

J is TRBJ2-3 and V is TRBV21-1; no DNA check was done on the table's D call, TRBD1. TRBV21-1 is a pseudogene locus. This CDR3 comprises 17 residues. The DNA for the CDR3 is TGTGCCAGTCTGCCGTCCGGGACAAACCCTCTCACAGATACGCAGTATTTT. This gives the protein CASLPSGTNPLTDTQYF.

CDR3 coding DNA: TGTGCCAGCAGTTTCGGCGGGGGAAGCGACACCGGGGAGCTGTTTTTT. This sequence encodes CASSFGGGSDTGELFF. The chain uses TRBV28 and TRBJ2-2; 7 nucleotides align to TRBD2. CDR3 length: 16 residues. The junction had 7 bases not matched to a gene; V was cut back by 3 bases and J by 3 bases. CDR1 and CDR2 (germline): MDHEN, SYDVKM. Full variable domain (remainder filled in from reference TRBV28 and TRBJ2-2): DVKVTQSSRYLVKRTGEKVFLECVQDMDHENMFWYRQDPGLGLRLIYFSYDVKMKEKGDIPEGYSVSREKKERFSLILESASTNQTSMYLCASSFGGGSDTGELFFGEGSRLTVL.

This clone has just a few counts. DNA for the CDR3: TGTGCCACCAGTAAGAGCGGCAGGAGATCCCACGAGCAGTACTTC. It yields the protein CATSKSGRRSHEQYF. The rearrangement joins TRBV24-1 to TRBJ2-7, with a weak D call TRBD2 (5 bases). The CDR3 length is 15 residues. V was trimmed by 6 bases and J by 5 bases, leaving 19 bases between them. CDR1 KGHDR and CDR2 SFDVKD come from the germline V gene.

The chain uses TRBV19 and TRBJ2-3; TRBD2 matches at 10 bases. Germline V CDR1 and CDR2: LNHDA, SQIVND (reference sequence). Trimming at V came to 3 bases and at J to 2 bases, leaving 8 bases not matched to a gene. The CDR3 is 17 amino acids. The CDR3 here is CASSMKILAGDTDTQYF. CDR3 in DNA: TGTGCCAGTAGTATGAAAATTCTAGCGGGGGACACAGATACGCAGTATTTT.

This CDR3 is CSVVSDTQYF. The DNA for the CDR3 is TGCAGCGTTGTGTCTGATACGCAGTATTTT. The V call is TRBV29-1, the J call TRBJ2-3, with D hard to call. CDR3 length: 10 residues. The V gene's germline CDR1 is SQVTM and CDR2 ANQGSEA. V shed 4 bases and J shed 6 bases, with 5 bases lying between them.

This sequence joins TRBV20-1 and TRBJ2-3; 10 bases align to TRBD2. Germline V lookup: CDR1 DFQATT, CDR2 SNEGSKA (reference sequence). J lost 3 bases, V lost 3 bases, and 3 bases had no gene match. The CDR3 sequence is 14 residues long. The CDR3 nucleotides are TGCAGTGCTAGTAGCGGGGGGTTTACAGATACGCAGTATTTT. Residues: CSASSGGFTDTQYF.

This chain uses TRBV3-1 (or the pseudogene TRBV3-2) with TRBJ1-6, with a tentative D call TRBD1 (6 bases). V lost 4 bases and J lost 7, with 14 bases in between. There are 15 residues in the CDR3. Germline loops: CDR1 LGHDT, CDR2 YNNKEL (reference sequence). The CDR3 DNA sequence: TGTGCCAGCAGCCCGACTACCGGACAGAATTCACCCCTCCACTTT. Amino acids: CASSPTTGQNSPLHF.

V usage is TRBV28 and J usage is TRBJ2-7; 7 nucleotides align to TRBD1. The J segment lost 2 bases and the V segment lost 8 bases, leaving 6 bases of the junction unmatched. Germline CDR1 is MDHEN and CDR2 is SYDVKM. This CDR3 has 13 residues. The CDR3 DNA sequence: TGTGCCAGCTTCGGGACAGTACCCTACGAGCAGTACTTC. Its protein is CASFGTVPYEQYF.

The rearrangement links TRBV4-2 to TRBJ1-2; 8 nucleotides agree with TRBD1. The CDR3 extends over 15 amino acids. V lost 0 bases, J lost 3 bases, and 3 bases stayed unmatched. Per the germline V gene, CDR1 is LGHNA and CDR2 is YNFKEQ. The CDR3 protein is CASSQDSGGHYGYTF. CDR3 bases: TGTGCCAGCAGCCAAGATTCAGGGGGCCACTATGGCTACACCTTC.

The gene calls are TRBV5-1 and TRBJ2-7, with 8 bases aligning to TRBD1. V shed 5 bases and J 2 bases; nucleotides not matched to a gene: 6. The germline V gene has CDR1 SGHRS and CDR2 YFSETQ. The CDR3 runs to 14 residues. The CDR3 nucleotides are TGCGCCAGCAGGCCACAACAGGGGGCCTACGAGCAGTACTTC. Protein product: CASRPQQGAYEQYF.

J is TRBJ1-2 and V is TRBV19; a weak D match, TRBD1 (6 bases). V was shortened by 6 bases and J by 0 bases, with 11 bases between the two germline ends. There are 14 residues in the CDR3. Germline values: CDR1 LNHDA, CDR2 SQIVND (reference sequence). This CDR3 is CASRTGAANYGYTF. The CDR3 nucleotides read TGTGCCAGTAGGACAGGAGCAGCTAACTATGGCTACACCTTC. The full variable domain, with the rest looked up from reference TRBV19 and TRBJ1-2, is DGGITQSPKYLFRKEGQNVTLSCEQNLNHDAMYWYRQDPGQGLRLIYYSQIVNDFQKGDIAEGYSVSREKKESFPLTVTSAQKNPTAFYLCASRTGAANYGYTFGSGTRLTVV.

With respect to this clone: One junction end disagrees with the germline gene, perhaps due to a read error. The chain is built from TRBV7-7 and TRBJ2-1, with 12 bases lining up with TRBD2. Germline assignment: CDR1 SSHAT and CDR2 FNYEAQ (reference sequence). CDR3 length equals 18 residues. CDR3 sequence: CASSPRLAGESTYNEQFF. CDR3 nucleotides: TGTGCTAGCAGCCCGCGACTAGCGGGGGAGTCAACGTACAATGAGCAGTTCTTC.

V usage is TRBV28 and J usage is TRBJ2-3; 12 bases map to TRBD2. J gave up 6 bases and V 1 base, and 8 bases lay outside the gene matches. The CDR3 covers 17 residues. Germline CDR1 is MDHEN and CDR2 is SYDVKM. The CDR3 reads CASSLSLAGGLLDTQYF. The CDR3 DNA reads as TGTGCCAGCAGTTTATCCCTAGCGGGGGGGTTACTGGATACGCAGTATTTT.

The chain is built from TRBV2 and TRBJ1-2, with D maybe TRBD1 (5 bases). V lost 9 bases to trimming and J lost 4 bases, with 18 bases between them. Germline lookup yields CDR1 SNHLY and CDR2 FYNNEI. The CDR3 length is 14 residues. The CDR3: CASSQEGASYGYTF. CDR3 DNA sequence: TGTGCCAGTTCTCAGGAAGGGGCGAGCTATGGCTACACCTTC.

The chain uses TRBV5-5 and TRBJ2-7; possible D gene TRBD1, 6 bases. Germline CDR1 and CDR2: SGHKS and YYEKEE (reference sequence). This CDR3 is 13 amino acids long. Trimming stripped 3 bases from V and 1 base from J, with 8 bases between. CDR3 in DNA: TGTGCCAGCAGCTCCGGACAGTCCTACGAGCAGTACTTC. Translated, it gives CASSSGQSYEQYF. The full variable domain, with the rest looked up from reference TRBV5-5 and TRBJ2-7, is DAGVTQSPTHLIKTRGQQVTLRCSPISGHKSVSWYQQVLGQGPQFIFQYYEKEERGRGNFPDRFSARQFPNYSSELNVNALLLGDSALYLCASSSGQSYEQYFGPGTRLTVT.

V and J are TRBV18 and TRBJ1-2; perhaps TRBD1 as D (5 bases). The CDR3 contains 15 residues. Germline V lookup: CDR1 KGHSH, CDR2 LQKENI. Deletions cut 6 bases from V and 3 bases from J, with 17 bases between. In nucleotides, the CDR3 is TGTGCCAGCTCTCACCGGGACTACTACGACTATGGCTACACCTTC. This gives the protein CASSHRDYYDYGYTF.

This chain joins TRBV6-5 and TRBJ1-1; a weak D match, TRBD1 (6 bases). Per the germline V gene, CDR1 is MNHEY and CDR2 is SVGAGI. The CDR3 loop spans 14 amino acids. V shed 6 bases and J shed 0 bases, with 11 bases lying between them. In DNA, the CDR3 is TGTGCCAGCAGGCGGTGGACAGTGAACACTGAAGCTTTCTTT. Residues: CASRRWTVNTEAFF.

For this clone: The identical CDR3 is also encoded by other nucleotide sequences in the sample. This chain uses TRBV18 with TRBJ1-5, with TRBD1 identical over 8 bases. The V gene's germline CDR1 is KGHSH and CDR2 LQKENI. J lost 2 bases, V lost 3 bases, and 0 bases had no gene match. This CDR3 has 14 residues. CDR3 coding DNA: TGTGCCAGCTCACCGGGACAGGGCAATCAGCCCCAGCATTTT. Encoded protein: CASSPGQGNQPQHF.

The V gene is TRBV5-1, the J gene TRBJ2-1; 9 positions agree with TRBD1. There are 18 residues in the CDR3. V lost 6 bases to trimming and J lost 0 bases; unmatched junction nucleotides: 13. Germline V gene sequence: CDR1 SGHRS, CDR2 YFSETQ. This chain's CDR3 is CASKRTGDMALSYNEQFF. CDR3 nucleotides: TGCGCCAGCAAAAGGACAGGGGATATGGCCCTCTCCTACAATGAGCAGTTCTTC.

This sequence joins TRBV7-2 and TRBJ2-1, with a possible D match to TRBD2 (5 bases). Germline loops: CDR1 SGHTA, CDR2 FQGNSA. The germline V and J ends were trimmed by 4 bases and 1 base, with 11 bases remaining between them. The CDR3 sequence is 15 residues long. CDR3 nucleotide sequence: TGTGCCAGCAGCTCAGGACTGCCTTCCTACAATGAGCAGTTCTTC. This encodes CASSSGLPSYNEQFF.